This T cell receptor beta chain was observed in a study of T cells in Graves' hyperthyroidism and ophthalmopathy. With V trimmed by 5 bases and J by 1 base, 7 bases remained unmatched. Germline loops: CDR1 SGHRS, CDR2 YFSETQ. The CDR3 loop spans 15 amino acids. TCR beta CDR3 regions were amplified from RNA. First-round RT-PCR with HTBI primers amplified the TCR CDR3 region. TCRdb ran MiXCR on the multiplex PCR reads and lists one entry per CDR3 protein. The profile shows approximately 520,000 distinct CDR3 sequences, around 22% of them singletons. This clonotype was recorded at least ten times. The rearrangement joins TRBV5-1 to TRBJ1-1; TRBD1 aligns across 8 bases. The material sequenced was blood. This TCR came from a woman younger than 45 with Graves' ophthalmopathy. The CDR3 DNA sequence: TGCGCCAGCAGGTCGACTGGACAGGGGAACACTGAAGCTTTCTTT. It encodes CASRSTGQGNTEAFF.